The text below deals with one T cell receptor beta chain. The target antigen is unknown. The CDR3 has 15 amino acids. Trimming removed 4 bases from V and 1 base from J, with 13 bases in between. Germline assignment: CDR1 SEHNR and CDR2 FQNEAQ (reference sequence). The sample belongs to a study of T-cell reconstitution after alpha-beta-depleted transplantation in children. Study conclusions and caveats: Expanded graft clones numbering several hundred reportedly gave rise to alpha-beta T cells about two months after transplant. T-cell numbers and diversity one year post-transplant derived largely from freshly generated T cells. Where some patients showed high TCRbeta diversity at day 60, it came from recipient T cells and thymic progenitors that had survived.

Preparation of the TCRbeta library used unique molecular identifiers. TCRdb reprocessed the PCR reads with MiXCR, giving one entry per CDR3 protein. The table records some 110,000 distinct CDR3 sequences, about a tenth of them present only once. The chain recombines TRBV7-9 with TRBJ2-5, with D maybe TRBD1 (6 bases). The TCR originated in a boy under 10 years old with acute lymphoblastic leukemia, due to receive a stem cell transplant. Here the sequenced sample was PBMCs, taken before TCRalphabeta/CD19-depleted stem cell transplant. In nucleotides, the CDR3 is TGTGCCAGCAGCTCCTGGACAGCAACCCAAGAGACCCAGTACTTC. Its protein is CASSSWTATQETQYF.